The 26 T cell receptor beta chains reported below all come from one sample, sequenced in a study of T-cell memory formation after mild COVID-19. TCRdb re-analysed the 5' RACE reads in MiXCR, keeping a single row per CDR3 protein. The sample includes around 300,000 distinct CDR3 sequences, more than 15% seen only once; the top ten take 23%. The material sequenced was PBMCs or a T cell subset sorted from them (not recorded which). These receptors were collected from a man aged 18 to 30 who had mild COVID-19 (a few samples of this study predate the infection). Cell type and time point are not known.

This clonotype was observed a few times. This rearrangement joins TRBV7-6 to TRBJ2-2; D call uncertain. Germline-derived CDR1 and CDR2 are SGHVS and FNYEAQ. Between the trimmed V and J ends, which lost 2 bases and 4 bases, there was a span of 11 bases. The length of the CDR3 is 15 residues. In DNA form, the CDR3 reads TGTGCCAGCAGCTTAAAAGGGTCAGGCACCGGGGAGCTGTTTTTT. Translation gives CASSLKGSGTGELFF.

This clonotype was counted only a few times. J is TRBJ1-3 and V is TRBV6-5, with D unresolved. This CDR3 is 14 amino acids long. V dropped 4 bases and J dropped 0 bases, with 7 bases sitting between them. Germline lookup yields CDR1 MNHEY and CDR2 SVGAGI. CDR3: CASSSMGSGNTIYF. DNA of the CDR3: TGTGCCAGCAGTTCTATGGGCTCTGGAAACACCATATATTTT.

This clonotype has only a few counts. The J gene is TRBJ2-2, the V gene TRBV11-2; D is perhaps TRBD2 (6 bases). Trimming removed 7 bases at V and 0 bases at J, with 15 bases between. CDR3 length: 16 residues. Germline V gene sequence: CDR1 SGHAT, CDR2 FQNNGV. In DNA, the CDR3 is TGTGCCAGCACCTCTTGGGGACTCGCGAACACCGGGGAGCTGTTTTTT. It is translated as CASTSWGLANTGELFF.

This clonotype was found a few times. The V and J genes are TRBV11-2 and TRBJ2-1; 16 nucleotides line up with TRBD2. The CDR3 length is 15 residues. Germline V gene sequence: CDR1 SGHAT, CDR2 FQNNGV. V lost 5 bases and J lost 8; bases outside the gene matches: 3. The CDR3 nucleotides are TGTGCCAGCAGCGGGACTAGCGGGGGGGCCCATGAGCAGTTCTTC. This gives the protein CASSGTSGGAHEQFF.

This sequence joins TRBV7-2 and TRBJ2-3, with a possible D match to TRBD2 (7 bases). Trimming removed 5 bases at V and 7 bases at J, with 19 bases between. This CDR3 has 15 amino acids. Germline V gives CDR1 SGHTA, CDR2 FQGNSA. DNA of the CDR3: TGTGCCAGCAGCCCCAGCCGGGGGGCCGCTCATACGCAGTATTTT. It codes for CASSPSRGAAHTQYF.

This clonotype turned up a few times. The chain carries TRBV24-1 and TRBJ1-1; D is uncertain. Germline-derived CDR1 and CDR2 are KGHDR and SFDVKD. Trimming removed 2 bases from V and 1 base from J, with 10 bases in between. This CDR3 spans 15 amino acids. The DNA for the CDR3 is TGTGCCACCAGTGATTCTGCAGGAGGGAACACTGAAGCTTTCTTT. It encodes CATSDSAGGNTEAFF.

This clonotype was observed many times. This chain links TRBV29-1 with TRBJ2-5, with 10 bases matching TRBD2. This CDR3 spans 16 amino acids. Trimming removed 6 bases from V and 5 bases from J; junction bases left unmatched: 15. Germline lookup yields CDR1 SQVTM and CDR2 ANQGSEA. CDR3 bases: TGCAGCGTCGCTGGAATAGCGGGGGGCACTTCGGAGACCCAGTACTTC. Translating gives CSVAGIAGGTSETQYF.

CDR3 region: CASSSGGTLREKLFF. The CDR3 bases are TGTGCCAGCAGTTCGGGAGGTACTTTACGGGAAAAACTGTTTTTT. This chain links TRBV6-5 with TRBJ1-4; D is unclear. V was clipped by 4 bases and J by 8 bases, with 17 bases between them. Germline lookup yields CDR1 MNHEY and CDR2 SVGAGI. The CDR3 runs to 15 residues.

The chain links TRBV29-1 to TRBJ1-1; TRBD1 agrees at 8 bases. The junction had 4 bases not matched to a gene; V was cut back by 4 bases and J by 3 bases. Germline V lookup: CDR1 SQVTM, CDR2 ANQGSEA. This CDR3 is 13 amino acids long. The CDR3 DNA follows: TGCAGCGTTGGAACAGGGGGGCACACTGAAGCTTTCTTT. Encoded protein: CSVGTGGHTEAFF.

The chain recombines TRBV20-1 with TRBJ2-5, with 8 bases that match TRBD2. V trimming: 6 bases; J trimming: 2 bases; junction bases outside the gene matches: 5. This CDR3 region has 13 residues. CDR1 and CDR2 (germline): DFQATT, SNEGSKA (reference sequence). This CDR3 is CSAPTSAQETQYF. The CDR3 nucleotides are TGCAGTGCGCCGACTAGCGCACAAGAGACCCAGTACTTC.

The CDR3 region has the DNA TGTGCCAGCAGCGCCGACAGGGGCAATTCACCCCTCCACTTT. This encodes CASSADRGNSPLHF. The rearrangement links TRBV9 to TRBJ1-6; 8 bases match TRBD1. Germline lookup yields CDR1 SGDLS and CDR2 YYNGEE. The ends lost 3 bases at V and 7 bases at J; junction bases unmatched: 3. The CDR3 has 14 residues.

The chain carries TRBV9 and TRBJ1-4; a weak D match, TRBD1 (5 bases). Trimming took off 3 bases at V and 8 bases at J, with 20 bases between the two ends. The germline CDR1 and CDR2 sequences are SGDLS and YYNGEE. The CDR3 extends over 16 amino acids. DNA of the CDR3: TGTGCCAGCAGCGCAGTAGTGGGCAGGGAGAGGGAAAAACTGTTTTTT. Translating it yields CASSAVVGREREKLFF.

V gene TRBV29-1 combines with J gene TRBJ2-1, with D tentatively TRBD2 (5 bases). CDR3 length: 13 amino acids. The V gene's germline CDR1 is SQVTM and CDR2 ANQGSEA. V dropped 4 bases and J dropped 9 bases, with 16 bases sitting between them. CDR3 in DNA: TGCAGCGTTGGTACTAGTGTTGCTGGTGAGCAGTTCTTC. Encoded protein: CSVGTSVAGEQFF.

A few counts support this clonotype. The V call is TRBV2, the J call TRBJ1-5, with unresolved D. Germline CDR1 reads SNHLY; CDR2 reads FYNNEI. This CDR3 region has 13 residues. V was trimmed by 5 bases and J by 0 bases, leaving 5 bases between them. The CDR3 region is CASSWTSNQPQHF. CDR3 coding DNA: TGTGCCAGCAGTTGGACTAGCAATCAGCCCCAGCATTTT. Full variable domain (outside the CDR3, taken from reference TRBV2 and TRBJ1-5): EPEVTQTPSHQVTQMGQEVILRCVPISNHLYFYWYRQILGQKVEFLVSFYNNEISEKSEIFDDQFSVERPDGSNFTLKIRSTKLEDSAMYFCASSWTSNQPQHFGDGTRLSIL.

This clonotype turned up a few times. The V gene is TRBV7-2, the J gene TRBJ2-5; D unresolved. Deletions cut 5 bases from V and 5 bases from J, with 15 bases between. From germline, CDR1 is SGHTA and CDR2 FQGNSA. The length of the CDR3 is 14 residues. CDR3 amino acids: CASSTPGGMETQYF. The DNA for the CDR3 is TGTGCCAGCAGCACACCGGGTGGGATGGAGACCCAGTACTTC. Full variable domain (rest looked up from reference TRBV7-2 and TRBJ2-5): GAGVSQSPSNKVTEKGKDVELRCDPISGHTALYWYRQSLGQGLEFLIYFQGNSAPDKSGLPSDRFSAERTGGSVSTLTIQRTQQEDSAVYLCASSTPGGMETQYFGPGTRLLVL.

This clonotype was recorded a few times. The chain uses TRBV12-5 and TRBJ1-5; perhaps TRBD1 as D (5 bases). Germline values: CDR1 LGHNT, CDR2 FRNRAP. The CDR3 has 13 residues. V lost 4 bases and J 6 bases, leaving 10 bases between the germline ends. In nucleotides, the CDR3 is TGTGCTAGTGGTTCCGACAGCGGTCAGCCCCAGCATTTT. The encoded protein is CASGSDSGQPQHF.

In its sample, this clonotype was seen many times. The chain carries TRBV11-3 and TRBJ1-5; 7 bases fit TRBD1. After removal of 6 bases from V and 4 bases from J, the junction contained 9 bases not matched to a gene. Per the germline V gene, CDR1 is SGHNT and CDR2 is YENEEA. The CDR3 loop spans 15 amino acids. For the CDR3, the DNA is TGTGCCAGCAGTCTCGGGACAGCCATTAATCAGCCCCAGCATTTT. Translation: CASSLGTAINQPQHF. The full variable domain, completed using reference TRBV11-3 and TRBJ1-5, is EAGVVQSPRYKIIEKKQPVAFWCNPISGHNTLYWYLQNLGQGPELLIRYENEEAVDDSQLPKDRFSAERLKGVDSTLKIQPAELGDSAVYLCASSLGTAINQPQHFGDGTRLSIL.

The chain links TRBV9 to TRBJ2-7, with a weak D call TRBD2 (6 bases). The germline V gene encodes CDR1 SGDLS and CDR2 YYNGEE. Between the trimmed V and J ends, which lost 0 bases and 4 bases, there was a span of 8 bases. This CDR3 region has 13 residues. CDR3 region: CASSVVGGYEQYF. The DNA of the CDR3 is TGTGCCAGCAGCGTAGTCGGGGGTTACGAGCAGTACTTC.

This clonotype showed up just a few times. J is TRBJ2-1 and V is TRBV14; D is unresolved. Germline lookup yields CDR1 SGHDN and CDR2 FVKESK. CDR3 length: 16 amino acids. Deletions cut 0 bases from V and 2 bases from J, with 11 bases between. CDR3 coding DNA: TGTGCCAGCAGCCAAGATCTTTTGAGGCCCTACAATGAGCAGTTCTTC. Its protein is CASSQDLLRPYNEQFF.

The CDR3 DNA reads TGTGCCAGCAGCTTACTAGGTAGCAGGGAGACCCAGTACTTC. It specifies CASSLLGSRETQYF. The V call is TRBV7-2, the J call TRBJ2-5, with no clear D. The V gene's germline CDR1 is SGHTA and CDR2 FQGNSA. The V and J ends lost 2 bases and 5 bases respectively, with 12 bases between them. This CDR3 contains 14 residues.

This sequence joins TRBV28 and TRBJ1-1; 7 bases are a match to TRBD1. The CDR3 has 15 amino acids. The germline CDR1 and CDR2 sequences are MDHEN and SYDVKM. J was trimmed by 6 bases and V by 5 bases; bases with no gene match: 12. CDR3 nucleotides: TGTGCCAGCAGTACCCCCGGCAGGGGGTTTTCTGAAGCTTTCTTT. Encoded protein: CASSTPGRGFSEAFF. Full variable domain (rest looked up from reference TRBV28 and TRBJ1-1): DVKVTQSSRYLVKRTGEKVFLECVQDMDHENMFWYRQDPGLGLRLIYFSYDVKMKEKGDIPEGYSVSREKKERFSLILESASTNQTSMYLCASSTPGRGFSEAFFGQGTRLTVV.

This clonotype was picked up a small number of times. J is TRBJ1-6 and V is TRBV28, with D maybe TRBD1 (6 bases). This CDR3 spans 13 amino acids. CDR1 is MDHEN and CDR2 is SYDVKM in the germline V gene. Between the trimmed V and J ends, which lost 6 bases and 10 bases, there was a span of 13 bases. The CDR3 nucleotides are TGTGCCAGCAGGGTTGGGGGGCAGTCACCCCTCCACTTT. Its translation: CASRVGGQSPLHF.

The V call is TRBV5-1, the J call TRBJ2-7, with 10 positions matching TRBD2. The CDR3 sequence is 15 residues long. V trimming: 2 bases; J trimming: 4 bases; junction bases outside the gene matches: 6. The germline gives CDR1 SGHRS, CDR2 YFSETQ. As DNA, the CDR3 is TGCGCCAGCAGCTTCCTAGGACTAGCGGAGTACGAGCAGTACTTC. It translates to CASSFLGLAEYEQYF.

The rearrangement links TRBV4-1 to TRBJ2-7, with D hard to call. CDR1 MGHRA and CDR2 YSYEKL come from the germline V gene. The V end was cut by 0 bases, the J end by 2 bases, with 8 bases between. This CDR3 contains 14 residues. CDR3 protein: CASSQEGLAYEQYF. CDR3 DNA sequence: TGCGCCAGCAGCCAAGAAGGGCTGGCCTACGAGCAGTACTTC.

This chain links TRBV10-3 with TRBJ2-2, with D possibly TRBD2 on 6 matching bases. Per germline, CDR1 ENHRY and CDR2 SYGVKD. Trimming stripped 7 bases from V and 1 base from J, with 13 bases between. The CDR3 totals 15 residues. The CDR3 loop reads CAIKGGGRNTGELFF. The CDR3 region has the DNA TGTGCCATCAAAGGCGGAGGGAGGAACACCGGGGAGCTGTTTTTT.

J is TRBJ1-5 and V is TRBV10-2; D is unresolved. The CDR3 is 12 amino acids. Germline V gene data show CDR1 as WSHSY and CDR2 as SAAADI. V was shortened by 6 bases and J by 7 bases, with 10 bases between the two germline ends. The CDR3 here is CASRGEGQPQHF. DNA for the CDR3: TGCGCCAGCAGGGGCGAAGGCCAGCCCCAGCATTTT.